This record looks at one T cell receptor beta chain sequence and its context. Authors' processing steps: Amplification from reference gene primers served as the basis for estimated nucleated cell counts. Repertoires were generated with immunoSEQ multiplex PCR, while TCRdb's copy carries only in-frame clones and drops some. Clonal size and the V and J genes are those of that table, whereas D and trimming came from the DNA. The table shows around 260,000 clones, with approximately 88% occurring only once. The sample is drawn from a study of blood T cell repertoires in COVID-19. For the study at large: Spain, Italy and the United States supplied samples that represented acute and convalescent COVID-19.

Seattle participants joined during active infection and were tracked over time. The sequence derives from a woman aged 70-85 years with COVID-19, enrolled during active disease. Sequenced: peripheral blood.

DNA of the CDR3: TGTGCCAGCAGCCAAGATGCGTTCTCTGGAAACACCATATATTTT. Protein: CASSQDAFSGNTIYF. The chain combines TRBV3-1 (or the pseudogene TRBV3-2) with TRBJ1-3; D gene uncertain. CDR3 length: 15 amino acids. The V end was cut by 0 bases, the J end by 0 bases, with 6 bases between. Germline loops: CDR1 LGHDT, CDR2 YNNKEL (reference sequence).